One and the same sample provided the 25 T cell receptor beta chains below, sequenced in a study of cytomegalovirus exposure and HLA in healthy donors. In the PCR, 60 Vbeta and 13 Jbeta primers were used. Data came from immunoSEQ multiplex PCR; TCRdb stores just in-frame clones and leaves some out. There are 120,000 or so clones in the sample; about 71% occur only once, and more than 2.5% lies in the top ten. The sequencing input was PBMCs. Receptors originate from a woman in her forties or fifties in good health and CMV-seronegative.

The chain recombines TRBV28 with TRBJ2-2; TRBD1 is a possible D gene (7 bases). The CDR3 is 15 amino acids. V was shortened by 3 bases and J by 2 bases, with 10 bases between the two germline ends. The germline gives CDR1 MDHEN, CDR2 SYDVKM. This CDR3 is CASSLRDRNTGELFF. The CDR3 DNA sequence: TGTGCCAGCAGTTTGCGGGACAGAAACACCGGGGAGCTGTTTTTT.

This clone has only one observation. J is TRBJ2-5 and V is TRBV28; D perhaps matches TRBD1 (6 bases). Germline-derived CDR1 and CDR2 are MDHEN and SYDVKM. The CDR3 extends over 14 amino acids. Deletions cut 4 bases from V and 5 bases from J, with 14 bases between. In DNA, the CDR3 is TGTGCCAGCAGTTCGCCTCAGGGGCGGGAGACCCAGTACTTC. Its translation is CASSSPQGRETQYF.

CDR3 DNA: TGTGCCAGCAGTGACCGAAGGGGTGGGGAGCTGTTTTTT. Encoded protein: CASSDRRGGELFF. This chain connects TRBV6-1 to TRBJ2-2, with D perhaps matching TRBD1 (5 bases). Trimming took off 3 bases at V and 8 bases at J, with 10 bases between the two ends. This CDR3 is 13 amino acids long. Germline V gene sequence: CDR1 MNHNS, CDR2 SASEGT.

J is TRBJ1-6 and V is TRBV4-1; D not resolved. The CDR3 is made up of 13 amino acids. CDR1 MGHRA and CDR2 YSYEKL come from the germline V gene. Trimming removed 0 bases at V and 10 bases at J, with 7 bases between. The CDR3 loop reads CASSQDRSSPLHF. In DNA, the CDR3 is TGCGCCAGCAGCCAAGATAGGAGCTCACCCCTCCACTTT.

The rearrangement uses TRBV15 and TRBJ2-5; a weak D match, TRBD1 (5 bases). The CDR3 length is 15 residues. Trimming stripped 0 bases from V and 5 bases from J, with 13 bases between. Germline V gives CDR1 LNHNV, CDR2 YYDKDF (reference sequence). The CDR3 DNA reads as TGTGCCACCAGCAGAGATTCGCAGGGCTGGGAGACCCAGTACTTC. It translates to CATSRDSQGWETQYF.

V usage is TRBV28 and J usage is TRBJ1-4, with 7 bases aligning to TRBD1. Germline trimming cut 6 bases from V and 0 bases from J; bases unmatched to any gene: 4. Germline lookup yields CDR1 MDHEN and CDR2 SYDVKM. There are 15 residues in the CDR3. CDR3 residues: CASRPGQATNEKLFF. The CDR3 nucleotides are TGTGCCAGCAGGCCCGGACAGGCAACTAATGAAAAACTGTTTTTT.

This chain connects TRBV1 to TRBJ2-5; the table assigns TRBD2, which was not confirmed against the DNA. TRBV1 constitutes a pseudogene. This CDR3 has 16 amino acids. Written as DNA, the CDR3 is TGCACCAGCAGGCCAGTCGTGGCGGGAGATTTCGAGACCCAGTACTTC. This encodes CTSRPVVAGDFETQYF.

The genes are TRBV6-5 and TRBJ2-3; 7 bases fit TRBD2. The V gene end was trimmed by 5 bases and the J gene end by 0 bases; junction bases not matched to a gene: 5. Germline CDR1 MNHEY, CDR2 SVGAGI. The CDR3 loop spans 15 amino acids. In DNA, the CDR3 is TGTGCCAGCAGTCTAGCGGCGGCTAGCACAGATACGCAGTATTTT. Its translation: CASSLAAASTDTQYF.

The chain employs TRBV7-9 and TRBJ2-2, with D hard to call. In germline, CDR1 is SEHNR, CDR2 FQNEAQ (reference sequence). Trimming stripped 6 bases from V and 3 bases from J, with 14 bases between. The CDR3 sequence is 15 residues long. CDR3 loop: CASRFASRDTGELFF. The CDR3 nucleotides are TGTGCCAGCAGGTTCGCATCCCGAGACACCGGGGAGCTGTTTTTT.

V gene TRBV11-2 combines with J gene TRBJ2-7, with D possibly TRBD1 on 6 matching bases. CDR1 is SGHAT, CDR2 FQNNGV, per germline. The CDR3 contains 17 residues. Trimming pared 1 base from V and 2 bases from J, leaving 18 bases between. This CDR3 reads CASSLVEGTGHTYEQYF. CDR3 sequence (DNA): TGTGCCAGCAGCTTAGTTGAGGGGACGGGACACACCTACGAGCAGTACTTC.

This clone was found a few times. V is TRBV28 and J is TRBJ2-1; D perhaps matches TRBD1 (6 bases). The CDR3 has 17 amino acids. CDR1 is MDHEN and CDR2 is SYDVKM in the germline V gene. The ends were cut back, 3 bases at V and 6 bases at J, with 21 bases in the middle. The CDR3 DNA follows: TGTGCCAGCAGTTTGTGGAGGTTAGAGGGGGTCTCCAATGAGCAGTTCTTC. Protein: CASSLWRLEGVSNEQFF. Together with reference TRBV28 and TRBJ2-1, the CDR3 gives the full variable domain: DVKVTQSSRYLVKRTGEKVFLECVQDMDHENMFWYRQDPGLGLRLIYFSYDVKMKEKGDIPEGYSVSREKKERFSLILESASTNQTSMYLCASSLWRLEGVSNEQFFGPGTRLTVL.

The chain employs TRBV29-1 and TRBJ2-2; the match to TRBD2 covers 11 bases. The J segment lost 5 bases and the V segment lost 7 bases, leaving 15 bases of the junction unmatched. The CDR3 is 17 amino acids. Germline values: CDR1 SQVTM, CDR2 ANQGSEA. CDR3 protein: CSAEGSLAGGWTGELFF. The CDR3 nucleotides are TGCAGCGCTGAGGGGTCGTTAGCGGGAGGGTGGACCGGGGAGCTGTTTTTT.

The chain recombines TRBV5-1 with TRBJ2-3; no firm D call. Germline V gene sequence: CDR1 SGHRS, CDR2 YFSETQ. The CDR3 is made up of 15 amino acids. Deletions cut 0 bases from V and 1 base from J, with 9 bases between. Here the CDR3 reads CASSLALSGTDTQYF. DNA of the CDR3: TGCGCCAGCAGCTTGGCCTTAAGCGGCACAGATACGCAGTATTTT.

The chain employs TRBV7-8 and TRBJ2-5; D uncertain. The J call may be in error: the DNA end matches TRBJ2-7 better. CDR3 length: 12 residues. Germline CDR1 is SGHVS and CDR2 is FQNEAQ. CDR3 in amino acids: CASSPSSYEQYF. The CDR3, as DNA: TGTGCCAGCAGCCCCTCGTCCTACGAGCAGTACTTC.

The chain combines TRBV28 with TRBJ1-2; TRBD1 matches 9 bases. This CDR3 comprises 14 residues. CDR1 MDHEN and CDR2 SYDVKM come from the germline V gene. V shed 4 bases and J 6 bases; nucleotides not matched to a gene: 6. Here the CDR3 reads CASSSPGQGDGYTF. The CDR3 DNA follows: TGTGCCAGCAGTTCCCCGGGACAGGGTGATGGCTACACCTTC.

This clone has more than one count but fewer than ten. The J gene is TRBJ2-1, the V gene TRBV13; D possibly corresponds to TRBD1 (6 bases). The CDR3 spans 14 residues. Germline loops: CDR1 PRHDT, CDR2 FYEKMQ (reference sequence). The germline V and J ends were trimmed by 5 bases and 5 bases, with 13 bases remaining between them. CDR3: CASSADRRNNEQFF. The DNA for the CDR3 is TGTGCCAGCAGCGCCGACAGGAGAAACAATGAGCAGTTCTTC.

V and J are TRBV7-9 and TRBJ2-7; unclear D gene. The V gene's germline CDR1 is SEHNR and CDR2 FQNEAQ (reference sequence). The CDR3 extends over 14 amino acids. The ends were cut back, 1 base at V and 7 bases at J, with 14 bases in the middle. The DNA of the CDR3 is TGTGCCAGCAGCTTAGAGGCACTACCCTTAGAGCAGTACTTC. Its translation is CASSLEALPLEQYF.

The chain has TRBV27 and TRBJ2-1, with 10 bases fitting TRBD2. Trimming cost V 3 bases and J 1 base; bases outside gene matches: 21. Germline loops: CDR1 MNHEY, CDR2 SMNVEV (reference sequence). The CDR3 consists of 22 residues. The chain's CDR3 is CASSFYLQGSLAGDSSYNEQFF. The CDR3 DNA sequence: TGTGCCAGCAGTTTCTATCTACAGGGGAGTCTAGCGGGAGATTCGTCCTACAATGAGCAGTTCTTC.

The gene calls are TRBV18 and TRBJ1-2; D gene ambiguous. This CDR3 spans 13 amino acids. The germline V gene has CDR1 KGHSH and CDR2 LQKENI. Trimming left V 4 bases short and J 2 bases short, with 8 bases between. The DNA for the CDR3 is TGTGCCAGCTCACGAGACAAGAACTATGGCTACACCTTC. Its translation: CASSRDKNYGYTF.

The chain is built from TRBV6-1 and TRBJ2-7; the match to TRBD1 covers 8 bases. Germline V CDR1 and CDR2: MNHNS, SASEGT. V was clipped by 5 bases and J by 3 bases; unmatched bases: 6. The CDR3 is 14 amino acids. Here the CDR3 DNA reads TGTGCCAGCAGTTTACCCGGACAGGGCTACGAGCAGTACTTC. Protein sequence: CASSLPGQGYEQYF.

Regarding this clone: The sample holds other DNA sequences that translate to the same CDR3. J is TRBJ1-1 and V is TRBV6-1, with TRBD1 matching 8 bases. V shed 6 bases and J 5 bases; nucleotides not matched to a gene: 11. CDR3 size: 15 residues. Germline-derived CDR1 and CDR2 are MNHNS and SASEGT. The CDR3 DNA reads as TGTGCCAGCAGAGTTCAGGGGGCAAGTCAGACTGAAGCTTTCTTT. Translating gives CASRVQGASQTEAFF.

The chain joins TRBV11-3 to TRBJ1-5, with TRBD1 matching over 10 bases. The germline CDR1 and CDR2 sequences are SGHNT and YENEEA. V lost 6 bases to trimming and J lost 4 bases; unmatched junction nucleotides: 6. The CDR3 is 15 amino acids. DNA of the CDR3: TGTGCCAGCAGGCCAGGGACAGGGGCGAATCAGCCCCAGCATTTT. This sequence encodes CASRPGTGANQPQHF.

V gene TRBV7-9 combines with J gene TRBJ2-7; 9 bases fit TRBD1. The germline V gene has CDR1 SEHNR and CDR2 FQNEAQ (reference sequence). J gave up 5 bases and V 6 bases, and 11 bases lay outside the gene matches. The CDR3 length is 15 residues. The CDR3 nucleotides read TGTGCCAGCAGTGCCCCCGGGACAGGGAGTAACGAGCAGTACTTC. Translation: CASSAPGTGSNEQYF.

The J gene is TRBJ2-3, the V gene TRBV9; the D gene is possibly TRBD2 (6 bases). The CDR3 spans 15 residues. Per the germline V gene, CDR1 is SGDLS and CDR2 is YYNGEE. Trimming shortened V by 0 bases and J by 0 bases, and 8 bases separated the two germline ends. In DNA form, the CDR3 reads TGTGCCAGCAGCGTAGCGGGGGAGAGCACAGATACGCAGTATTTT. Residues: CASSVAGESTDTQYF.

V is TRBV6-1 and J is TRBJ1-2; perhaps TRBD1 as D (5 bases). This CDR3 has 15 amino acids. Trimming cost V 1 base and J 5 bases, with 14 bases left between them. Germline V gives CDR1 MNHNS, CDR2 SASEGT. This CDR3 reads CASSEGGRAQYGYTF. For the CDR3, the DNA is TGTGCCAGCAGTGAAGGGGGCAGGGCCCAGTATGGCTACACCTTC.